This T cell receptor beta chain was captured by sequencing in a study of shared clonotypes between healthy human individuals. Notes on the study in general: Non-shared clonotypes had lower generation probabilities than those shared by all four donors.

CDR1 is SGHTA, CDR2 FQGNSA, per germline. With V trimmed by 3 bases and J by 12 bases, 4 bases remained unmatched. CDR3 size: 12 residues. Libraries were prepared by immunoSEQ multiplex PCR; TCRdb keeps only in-frame clonotypes and omits some of them. Of roughly 2,300,000 clones detected, less than 95% appear once; the ten largest clones hold roughly 0.34%. Turning to this clone: Its antigen is as yet unknown.

The TCR was taken from a man younger than 35 in good health. Some clones in this sample may be carry-over from other donors' samples. The chain carries TRBV7-2 and TRBJ2-1; TRBD2 matches 8 bases. The sample consisted of naive CD4+ T cells from PBMCs. The subset denotes: CD45RA+ positively selected. CDR3 sequence (DNA): TGTGCCAGCAGCTTCACCGGGACTAGGCAGTTCTTC. The encoded protein is CASSFTGTRQFF. Full variable domain (rest looked up from reference TRBV7-2 and TRBJ2-1): GAGVSQSPSNKVTEKGKDVELRCDPISGHTALYWYRQSLGQGLEFLIYFQGNSAPDKSGLPSDRFSAERTGGSVSTLTIQRTQQEDSAVYLCASSFTGTRQFFGPGTRLTVL.